The clone carrying this TCR beta chain has just a few counts. The sample belongs to a study of blood T cell repertoires in COVID-19. The CDR3 contains 17 residues. With V trimmed by 0 bases and J by 6 bases, 11 bases remained unmatched. The germline CDR1 and CDR2 sequences are SGDLS and YYNGEE. The repertoire was sequenced with immunoSEQ multiplex PCR; TCRdb's copy has only in-frame clones and lacks some. This sample carries about 87,000 clones, around 75% of them seen once, and the ten largest clones take around 4%. This sequence originates from a woman aged 50 to 60 with acute or convalescent COVID-19. Material: peripheral blood. This chain joins TRBV9 and TRBJ1-5, with 8 bases aligning to TRBD1. This chain's CDR3 is CASSVVLGQGCCQPQHF. The CDR3 nucleotides are TGTGCCAGCAGCGTAGTTCTCGGACAGGGATGTTGTCAGCCCCAGCATTTT.